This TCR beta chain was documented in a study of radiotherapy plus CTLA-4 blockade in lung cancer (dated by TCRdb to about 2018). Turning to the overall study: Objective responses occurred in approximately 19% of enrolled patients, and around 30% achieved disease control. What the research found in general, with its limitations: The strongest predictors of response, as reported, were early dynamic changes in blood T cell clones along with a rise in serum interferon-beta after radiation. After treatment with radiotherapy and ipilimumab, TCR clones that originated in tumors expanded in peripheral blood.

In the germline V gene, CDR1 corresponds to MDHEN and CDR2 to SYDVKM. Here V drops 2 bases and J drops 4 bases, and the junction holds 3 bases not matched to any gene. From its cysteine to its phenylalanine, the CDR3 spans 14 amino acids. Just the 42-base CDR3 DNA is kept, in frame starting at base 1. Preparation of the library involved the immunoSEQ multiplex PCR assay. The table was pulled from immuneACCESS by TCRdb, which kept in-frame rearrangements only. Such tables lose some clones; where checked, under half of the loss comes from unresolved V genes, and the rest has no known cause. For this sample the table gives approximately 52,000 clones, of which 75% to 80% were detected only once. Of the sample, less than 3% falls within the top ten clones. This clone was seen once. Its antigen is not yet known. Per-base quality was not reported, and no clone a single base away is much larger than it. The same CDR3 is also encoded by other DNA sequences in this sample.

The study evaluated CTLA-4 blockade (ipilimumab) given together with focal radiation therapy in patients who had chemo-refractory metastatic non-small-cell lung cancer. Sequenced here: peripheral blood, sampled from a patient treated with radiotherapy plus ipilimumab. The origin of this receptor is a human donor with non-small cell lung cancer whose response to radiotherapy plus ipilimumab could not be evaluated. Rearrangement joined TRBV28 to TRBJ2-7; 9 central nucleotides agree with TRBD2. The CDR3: CASSLLAGRYEQYF. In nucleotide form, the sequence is TGTGCCAGCAGTTTACTAGCGGGGCGGTACGAGCAGTACTTC. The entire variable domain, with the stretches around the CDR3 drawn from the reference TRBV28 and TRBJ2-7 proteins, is DVKVTQSSRYLVKRTGEKVFLECVQDMDHENMFWYRQDPGLGLRLIYFSYDVKMKEKGDIPEGYSVSREKKERFSLILESASTNQTSMYLCASSLLAGRYEQYFGPGTRLTVT.